This T cell receptor beta chain was recorded in a study of response to subunit inactivated influenza vaccine. The length of the CDR3 is 13 residues. Trimming at V came to 5 bases and at J to 5 bases, leaving 2 bases not matched to a gene. Per the germline V gene, CDR1 is GTSNPN and CDR2 is SVGIG (reference sequence). This clonotype was found a few times. In TCRdb, the RT-PCR reads were re-called with MiXCR into one record per CDR3 protein. Here the sample spans roughly 460,000 distinct CDR3 sequences, about 10% being singletons. The chain joins TRBV30 to TRBJ1-5; 11 nucleotides match TRBD1. This TCR derives from a man in his fifties who received an inactivated influenza vaccine. The sequenced sample was PBMCs from blood, obtained roughly 48 days after vaccination. The CDR3 loop reads CAWGGQGDQPQHF. The DNA for the CDR3 is TGTGCCTGGGGGGGACAGGGGGATCAGCCCCAGCATTTT.